Described below is a single TCR beta chain sequence and its context. The record originates from a study of blood T cell repertoires in COVID-19. The CDR3 loop spans 18 amino acids. The germline V gene encodes CDR1 SGHRS and CDR2 YFSETQ. V lost 3 bases to trimming and J lost 2 bases; unmatched junction nucleotides: 10. Using immunoSEQ multiplex PCR, the repertoire was profiled, and TCRdb retains in-frame clones only, with some absent. The sample carries around 40,000 clones, over 80% recorded once. The chain links TRBV5-1 to TRBJ1-3, with TRBD1 matching over 11 bases. The sequenced sample was peripheral blood. This clonotype was sampled from a man aged 45-60 years with active or convalescent COVID-19. In nucleotides, the CDR3 is TGCGCCAGCAGCTCAGGACAGGGGGCTTCCAATACTGGAAACACCATATATTTT. Translating gives CASSSGQGASNTGNTIYF.